This T cell receptor (beta chain) emerged from a study of blood T cells in healthy people across ages. Findings and caveats of the study: Donor CMV infection status was unknown, possibly confounding age-related changes in expanded clonotypes.

The V end lost 3 bases, the J end lost 9 bases, and 10 bases lay between the germline ends. CDR3 size: 12 residues. The use of a sample-barcoded 5' primer and a J-beta primer mix characterized a second PCR of roughly 7 to 12 cycles. Every cDNA was tagged by a template-switch adaptor with 12 random nucleotides. Every individual sample yielded 2.5 million or more paired-end reads (each containing CDR3). One entry per CDR3 protein, called by TCRdb with MiXCR from the 5' RACE reads. The sample contains 1.5 million to 2 million distinct CDR3 sequences, approximately 32% of which appear only once. Worth noting for this clonotype: Its specificity is not known.

Sequenced sample: blood. The TCR originated in a woman younger than 45 in good health. The J gene is TRBJ2-3, the V gene TRBV12-3 or TRBV12-4; D is undetermined. CDR3 in DNA: TGTGCCAGCAGTTTTGGAACCACGACGCAGTATTTT. It codes for CASSFGTTTQYF.